Listed here are 11 T cell receptor beta chains from one sample, sequenced in a study of human T cells and chemical hapten exposure. TCRdb used MiXCR to reprocess the RACE reads, holding one entry per CDR3 protein. In the table there are about 270,000 distinct CDR3 sequences, roughly 7.7% of which are singletons. Time point noted: pre-sensitization, week 0. Treatment: therapeutic diphenylcyclopropenone sensitization with weekly scalp DPC. The specimen was whole blood, collected in connection with sensitization to the hapten diphenylcyclopropenone (DPC). These receptors originate from a man aged 18 to 35 with alopecia areata. Some clones in this sample may be carry-over from other donors' samples.

A word on this clonotype: An end of the junction differs from the germline gene, which may be a read error. The J gene is TRBJ2-2, the V gene TRBV10-3; 7 bases align to TRBD2. Germline CDR1 reads ENHRY; CDR2 reads SYGVKD. This CDR3 is built from 13 residues. The CDR3 sequence: CAIRDSGLREPFF. DNA of the CDR3: TGTGCCATCAGGGACTCCGGATTGCGGGAGCCGTTTTTT.

The chain links TRBV12-3 or TRBV12-4 to TRBJ1-2; D unresolved. CDR3 length equals 13 residues. Trimming took off 5 bases at V and 8 bases at J, with 15 bases between the two ends. For the CDR3, the DNA is TGTGCCAGCAGTCCTCACGAGCGGGTCGGCTACACCTTC. This gives the protein CASSPHERVGYTF.

The chain employs TRBV5-4 and TRBJ1-4; the D gene is possibly TRBD1 (5 bases). V dropped 4 bases and J dropped 7 bases, with 14 bases sitting between them. This CDR3 comprises 14 residues. From germline, CDR1 is SGHNT and CDR2 YYREEE (reference sequence). Here the CDR3 reads CASSLGQMGEKLFF. The DNA for the CDR3 is TGTGCCAGCAGCCTAGGACAAATGGGTGAAAAACTGTTTTTT.

This clonotype showed up many times. At one end the junction does not follow the germline gene, possibly because of a read error. The CDR3 DNA reads TGCAGCGTCGAAGGACAGGATGGGGATGAGCAGTTCTTC. Its translation is CSVEGQDGDEQFF. This rearrangement joins TRBV29-1 to TRBJ2-1; 7 bases agree with TRBD1. This CDR3 has 13 amino acids. Germline loops: CDR1 SQVTM, CDR2 ANQGSEA.

In regard to this clonotype: Germline is not matched at one junction end, which may reflect a read error. The CDR3 sequence is CVSSRQGDTEAFF. The CDR3 bases are TGTGTCAGCAGCCGACAGGGAGACACTGAAGCTTTCTTT. The V gene is TRBV7-9, the J gene TRBJ1-1; 7 nucleotides agree with TRBD1. The CDR3 is made up of 13 amino acids. The germline CDR1 and CDR2 sequences are SEHNR and FQNEAQ (reference sequence). Filled out from reference TRBV7-9 and TRBJ1-1, the complete variable domain reads DTGVSQNPRHKITKRGQNVTFRCDPISEHNRLYWYRQTLGQGPEFLTYFQNEAQLEKSRLLSDRFSAERPKGSFSTLEIQRTEQGDSAMYLCVSSRQGDTEAFFGQGTRLTVV.

The chain uses TRBV28 and TRBJ2-6; perhaps TRBD1 as D (6 bases). The CDR3 is 16 residues long. Germline V CDR1 and CDR2: MDHEN, SYDVKM. Trimming took 2 bases from V and 4 from J, leaving 12 bases between them. In nucleotides, the CDR3 is TGTGCCAGCAGTTTAATGGGGGCGCACGGGGCCAACGTCCTGACTTTC. This codes for CASSLMGAHGANVLTF.

This clonotype has only a few counts. The rearrangement joins TRBV4-3 to TRBJ2-3; D gene ambiguous. The CDR3 is made up of 14 amino acids. CDR1 LGHNA and CDR2 YSLEER come from the germline V gene. The V end lost 0 bases, the J end lost 0 bases, and 4 bases lay between the germline ends. CDR3: CASSQEGSTDTQYF. CDR3 coding DNA: TGCGCCAGCAGCCAAGAAGGAAGCACAGATACGCAGTATTTT.

This clonotype was detected only a few times. The chain uses TRBV4-3 and TRBJ2-4, with D maybe TRBD1 (5 bases). Germline V gene sequence: CDR1 LGHNA, CDR2 YSLEER. V was shortened by 0 bases and J by 6 bases, with 6 bases between the two germline ends. This CDR3 has 13 residues. The CDR3 here is CASSQDQGNIQYF. CDR3 DNA sequence: TGCGCCAGCAGCCAAGATCAGGGAAACATTCAGTACTTC.

This clonotype was detected many times. The genes are TRBV5-1 and TRBJ2-3; D call uncertain. The length of the CDR3 is 13 residues. Between the trimmed V and J ends, which lost 0 bases and 3 bases, there was a span of 5 bases. CDR1 is SGHRS, CDR2 YFSETQ, per germline. In DNA, the CDR3 is TGCGCCAGCAGCTTGGACGGTACAGATACGCAGTATTTT. Amino acids: CASSLDGTDTQYF.

The chain couples TRBV6-5 to TRBJ2-3; D ambiguous. V was shortened by 4 bases and J by 4 bases, with 12 bases between the two germline ends. Germline assignment: CDR1 MNHEY and CDR2 SVGAGI. The CDR3 consists of 14 residues. CDR3 amino acids: CASSSHLGADTQYF. The DNA of the CDR3 is TGTGCCAGCAGTTCTCACCTAGGCGCAGATACGCAGTATTTT.

Many counts were recorded for this clonotype. This chain uses TRBV7-8 with TRBJ1-4, with D possibly being TRBD1 (5 bases). Trimming removed 6 bases at V and 8 bases at J, with 16 bases between. This CDR3 region has 14 residues. Germline V gene data show CDR1 as SGHVS and CDR2 as FQNEAQ. CDR3 protein: CASRLDTRGEKLFF. The CDR3 region has the DNA TGTGCCAGCAGACTGGACACGAGGGGCGAAAAACTGTTTTTT. The full variable domain, completed using reference TRBV7-8 and TRBJ1-4, is GAGVSQSPRYKVAKRGQDVALRCDPISGHVSLFWYQQALGQGPEFLTYFQNEAQLDKSGLPSDRFFAERPEGSVSTLKIQRTQQEDSAVYLCASRLDTRGEKLFFGSGTQLSVL.